This T cell receptor beta chain was found in a study of shared clonotypes between healthy human individuals. The overall study: Ranging from 18 to 49 in age, donors were two women and a few men. CD8 memory received one plate per donor, CD8 naive two, CD4 memory three and CD4 naive three.

Germline loops: CDR1 ENHRY, CDR2 SYGVKD. The CDR3 consists of 15 residues. The germline V and J ends were trimmed by 3 bases and 4 bases, with 16 bases remaining between them. In the study's own analysis: ImmunoSEQ output lacked quality scores and full-length reads, limiting matched filtering. The method was immunoSEQ multiplex PCR; TCRdb's version includes in-frame clones alone and lacks a portion of them. V and J calls and clone size are as listed in that table; D and trimming were resolved from the DNA. Here the sample spans 150,000 to 200,000 clones, over 85% being singletons. This TCR was sampled from a woman younger than 45 in good health. The sample consisted of naive CD4+ T cells sorted from blood. Subset in this sample: CD45RA+ positively selected. J is TRBJ2-7 and V is TRBV10-3; D possibly corresponds to TRBD2 (7 bases). The DNA of the CDR3 is TGTGCCATCAGTGACGGGGGGCCGGCGGGTTACGAGCAGTACTTC. Translation gives CAISDGGPAGYEQYF.